The 22 T cell receptor beta chains in this list originate from one sample, sequenced in a study of blood T cell repertoires in COVID-19 (dated by TCRdb to between 2020 and 2021). Libraries came from the immunoSEQ multiplex PCR assay. Not all clones reach the TCRdb copy of this immuneACCESS table, which keeps in-frame sequences only. Checked studies attribute under half of the gap to unresolved V genes and leave the rest unexplained. The sample table lists over 250,000 clones, about 89% of them with a count of one. The top ten constitute approximately 1.4% of the sample. The sample comprised peripheral blood. These receptors all come from a middle-aged woman who had recovered from COVID-19.

V usage is TRBV4-3 and J usage is TRBJ1-3, with no clear D. This CDR3 is 15 amino acids long. V lost 3 bases and J lost 4, with 13 bases in between. CDR1 is LGHNA, CDR2 YSLEER, per germline. Written as DNA, the CDR3 is TGCGCCAGCAGCCATGCCAGCGAGCGAGGAAACACCATATATTTT. Translation gives CASSHASERGNTIYF.

The V and J genes are TRBV4-1 and TRBJ2-5; D is perhaps TRBD2 (6 bases). The germline gives CDR1 MGHRA, CDR2 YSYEKL. CDR3 size: 16 residues. The V end was cut by 3 bases, the J end by 7 bases, with 21 bases between. The CDR3 DNA sequence: TGCGCCAGCAGCCAGGATGTTAAAAGCGGGTCTTGGACCCAGTACTTC. Encoded protein: CASSQDVKSGSWTQYF.

The rearrangement links TRBV25-1 to TRBJ1-5; D not certain. Per germline, CDR1 MGHDK and CDR2 SYGVNS. There are 12 residues in the CDR3. V lost 6 bases to trimming and J lost 5 bases, with 8 bases between them. CDR3 loop: CASSAPDQPQHF. CDR3 coding DNA: TGTGCCAGCAGCGCCCCAGATCAGCCCCAGCATTTT.

The chain joins TRBV19 to TRBJ1-1; unclear D gene. The ends were cut back, 2 bases at V and 0 bases at J, with 13 bases in the middle. The CDR3 is made up of 16 amino acids. Germline lookup yields CDR1 LNHDA and CDR2 SQIVND (reference sequence). CDR3 residues: CASSIITAGLNTEAFF. The CDR3 DNA sequence: TGTGCCAGTAGTATAATTACGGCGGGCTTGAACACTGAAGCTTTCTTT.

The chain joins TRBV4-1 to TRBJ2-7; possibly TRBD2 for D (6 bases). V shed 5 bases and J shed 1 base, with 18 bases lying between them. Germline loops: CDR1 MGHRA, CDR2 YSYEKL. The CDR3 contains 16 residues. This CDR3 reads CASSGNLAGGSYEQYF. In nucleotides, the CDR3 is TGCGCCAGCAGCGGGAATCTTGCCGGGGGATCCTACGAGCAGTACTTC.

V gene TRBV19 combines with J gene TRBJ1-4; D not certain. Trimming took 5 bases from V and 3 from J, leaving 10 bases between them. The CDR3 totals 14 residues. Germline CDR1 LNHDA, CDR2 SQIVND (reference sequence). The CDR3, as DNA: TGTGCCAGTAGTGCTCCCGGGGCTAATGAAAAACTGTTTTTT. Translating gives CASSAPGANEKLFF.

The J gene is TRBJ2-3, the V gene TRBV5-5; 8 bases are shared with TRBD1. The CDR3 totals 18 residues. Germline CDR1 SGHKS, CDR2 YYEKEE (reference sequence). V shed 4 bases and J 2 bases; nucleotides not matched to a gene: 15. CDR3 sequence reads: CASSQTGTGWGITDTQYF. CDR3 DNA sequence: TGTGCCAGCAGCCAGACCGGGACAGGTTGGGGGATCACAGATACGCAGTATTTT.

V and J are TRBV5-6 and TRBJ1-1; 8 positions agree with TRBD1. This CDR3 region has 15 residues. Germline V CDR1 and CDR2: SGHDT, YYEEEE. J lost 7 bases, V lost 2 bases, and 10 bases had no gene match. The CDR3 protein is CASSFEGRGLLEAFF. The CDR3 bases are TGTGCCAGCAGCTTCGAAGGCAGGGGGCTGCTTGAAGCTTTCTTT.

The chain uses TRBV15 and TRBJ2-3, with D unclear. Trimming took off 3 bases at V and 4 bases at J, with 11 bases between the two ends. CDR3 size: 14 residues. Germline CDR1 LNHNV, CDR2 YYDKDF (reference sequence). This chain's CDR3 is CATSSNGLADTQYF. CDR3 nucleotide sequence: TGTGCCACCAGCAGTAACGGTCTCGCAGATACGCAGTATTTT.

The rearrangement uses TRBV19 and TRBJ1-2, with 7 positions matching TRBD1. Germline CDR1 and CDR2: LNHDA and SQIVND (reference sequence). This CDR3 contains 13 residues. Losses at the gene ends were 3 bases for V and 6 bases for J; bases not matched to a gene: 4. The CDR3 DNA follows: TGTGCCAGTAGTATCGCAGGGGGAGATGGCTACACCTTC. Its translation is CASSIAGGDGYTF.

This clone has a single count. The DNA for the CDR3 is TGTGCCAGCAGCCTTTCCGGGACAGGGAGTGTAAGGACTAATGAAAAACTGTTTTTT. It translates to CASSLSGTGSVRTNEKLFF. This chain links TRBV11-3 with TRBJ1-4; 9 bases are shared with TRBD1. Germline values: CDR1 SGHNT, CDR2 YENEEA. This CDR3 is 19 amino acids long. The V and J ends lost 5 bases and 2 bases, in that order; junction bases with no gene match: 15.

As regards this clone: Other DNA sequences of this sample code for an identical CDR3. The genes are TRBV9 and TRBJ1-1, with D hard to call. Germline CDR1 reads SGDLS; CDR2 reads YYNGEE. The CDR3 consists of 13 residues. The V end lost 0 bases, the J end lost 1 base, and 4 bases lay between the germline ends. This CDR3 reads CASSVAGNTEAFF. Written as DNA, the CDR3 is TGTGCCAGCAGCGTAGCAGGGAACACTGAAGCTTTCTTT.

The chain couples TRBV28 to TRBJ1-1, with 7 bases lining up with TRBD1. The CDR3 extends over 14 amino acids. The germline gives CDR1 MDHEN, CDR2 SYDVKM. With 5 bases clipped from V and 5 bases from J, the junction kept 8 bases outside the gene matches. CDR3 sequence reads: CASSLFSTGTEAFF. The CDR3 bases are TGTGCCAGCAGTCTCTTCTCGACAGGGACTGAAGCTTTCTTT.

The V and J genes are TRBV18 and TRBJ2-1; 9 bases align to TRBD1. The length of the CDR3 is 14 residues. With 3 bases clipped from V and 8 bases from J, the junction kept 5 bases outside the gene matches. Germline CDR1 and CDR2: KGHSH and LQKENI. CDR3 in DNA: TGTGCCAGCTCACCCCTGGACAGGGGCTATGAGCAGTTCTTC. Its protein is CASSPLDRGYEQFF.

Worth noting for this clone: The junction departs from the called germline gene at one end, perhaps through a read error. The chain couples TRBV20-1 to TRBJ2-3; a possible D gene is TRBD1 (6 bases). This CDR3 comprises 10 residues. The germline V gene encodes CDR1 DFQATT and CDR2 SNEGSKA (reference sequence). The CDR3 DNA is TGCAGTGCCCAGGACAGTTCTACGCATTTT. Encoded protein: CSAQDSSTHF.

This sequence joins TRBV30 and TRBJ1-2; 7 positions match TRBD1. J was trimmed by 4 bases and V by 7 bases; bases with no gene match: 18. The CDR3 has 16 amino acids. The germline gives CDR1 GTSNPN, CDR2 SVGIG (reference sequence). The CDR3 nucleotides are TGTGCCTCCTTAACGTTTTCCGACAGGGTGAGCTATGGCTACACCTTC. Its translation: CASLTFSDRVSYGYTF.

The chain links TRBV6-2 or TRBV6-3 to TRBJ1-1; the D gene is possibly TRBD1 (6 bases). Germline CDR1 MNHEY, CDR2 SVGEGT. V lost 2 bases and J lost 4, with 11 bases in between. The CDR3 contains 14 residues. The CDR3 coding sequence is TGTGCCAGCAGTTACGTGGGGGCTGGCACTGAAGCTTTCTTT. This translates into CASSYVGAGTEAFF.

The chain has TRBV10-3 and TRBJ1-2; maybe TRBD1 (6 bases). This CDR3 spans 13 amino acids. Trimming cost V 4 bases and J 7 bases, with 13 bases left between them. Per germline, CDR1 ENHRY and CDR2 SYGVKD. CDR3 sequence (DNA): TGTGCCATCAGTGTACCAGGGGAGGGTGGCTACACCTTC. Translated: CAISVPGEGGYTF.

About this clone itself: Sequence at one end of the junction differs from germline and may be a read error. The J gene is TRBJ1-1, the V gene TRBV9; possibly TRBD1 for D (5 bases). The CDR3 loop spans 13 amino acids. Germline CDR1 SGDLS, CDR2 YYNGEE. This CDR3 reads CASSVGSQGEPFF. The CDR3 DNA follows: TGTGCCAGCAGCGTAGGATCTCAGGGTGAACCTTTCTTT. The full variable domain, completed using reference TRBV9 and TRBJ1-1, is DSGVTQTPKHLITATGQRVTLRCSPRSGDLSVYWYQQSLDQGLQFLIQYYNGEERAKGNILERFSAQQFPDLHSELNLSSLELGDSALYFCASSVGSQGEPFFGQGTRLTVV.

The V call is TRBV21-1, the J call TRBJ1-5; the DNA was not compared with TRBD1, the D call given in the table. TRBV21-1 is labeled a pseudogene. The CDR3 length is 17 residues. The CDR3 coding sequence is TGTGCCAGCAGCGGGAGAAAGACAGGGGTGCCGTGTCAGCCCCAGCATTTT. Amino acid sequence: CASSGRKTGVPCQPQHF.

The CDR3 DNA reads as TGTGCTAGTGGTTTGGTACCCTCAGGGACCCAGTACTTC. Translating gives CASGLVPSGTQYF. The chain joins TRBV12-5 to TRBJ2-5; no definite D call. The CDR3 is made up of 13 amino acids. Between the trimmed V and J ends, which lost 0 bases and 7 bases, there was a span of 9 bases. Germline values: CDR1 LGHNT, CDR2 FRNRAP. The variable domain in full, with the rest retrieved from reference TRBV12-5 and TRBJ2-5, is DARVTQTPRHKVTEMGQEVTMRCQPILGHNTVFWYRQTMMQGLELLAYFRNRAPLDDSGMPKDRFSAEMPDATLATLKIQPSEPRDSAVYFCASGLVPSGTQYFGPGTRLLVL.

This rearrangement joins TRBV2 to TRBJ2-7, with D tentatively TRBD2 (6 bases). The CDR3 is 16 amino acids. V lost 6 bases and J lost 0, with 18 bases in between. CDR1 is SNHLY and CDR2 is FYNNEI in the germline V gene. CDR3 in amino acids: CASSWGGQYSSYEQYF. The CDR3 DNA follows: TGTGCCAGCAGCTGGGGAGGCCAGTACTCCTCCTACGAGCAGTACTTC.